This TCR beta chain was sequenced in a study of monozygotic twins with inflammatory bowel disease. TCRdb re-analyzed the 5' RACE reads; it lists each CDR3 protein once, without DNA. The sample has approximately 390,000 distinct CDR3 sequences. Sequenced: blood. This clonotype was obtained from a human donor with ulcerative colitis or Crohn's disease, or a healthy co-twin of an affected twin (not recorded which).

CDR3 protein: CASSQDVGSRANEKLFF. The chain is built from TRBV4-2 and TRBJ1-4. Germline V gene lookup returns CDR1 LGHNA and CDR2 YNFKEQ. The CDR3 sequence is 17 residues long.